This T cell receptor (beta chain) came from a study of Graves' ophthalmopathy and Graves' hyperthyroidism (dated by TCRdb to the late 2010s). Looking at the study overall: Peripheral blood was collected before any treatment was given, at the time of initial diagnosis. TCR beta repertoire signatures were used to distinguish Graves' ophthalmopathy from Graves' hyperthyroidism and to predict progression to ophthalmopathy. In total, approximately 130 blood samples were TCR-sequenced: fewer than 50 ophthalmopathy, roughly 77 hyperthyroidism and roughly 17 hyperthyroidism-to-ophthalmopathy patients. To explore V-J signatures distinguishing ophthalmopathy from hyperthyroidism, a discovery set of about a hundred patients (around 44 ophthalmopathy, 55 to 60 stable hyperthyroidism) was enrolled. The independent validation cohort included roughly 19 hyperthyroidism patients plus 17 patients who later progressed from hyperthyroidism to ophthalmopathy. In five or six hyperthyroidism patients, T-cell repertoires of thyroid tissue and blood were compared. Following sample collection, hyperthyroidism patients were given methimazole at a starting dose of 30 mg daily, and ophthalmopathy patients were given high-dose intravenous methylprednisolone.

Regarding this clonotype: Its binding antigen is unknown. No much larger clone exists at a distance of one base, and base qualities are not known.

What the research found in general, with its limitations: Ophthalmopathy was separated from stable hyperthyroidism by the 13-signature model with about 88% sensitivity and less than 82% specificity in cross-validation and with 80%/75% in the test set. In validation, the model predicted ophthalmopathy progression with about 71% sensitivity and 72.22% specificity; 12 predicted patients were CT-confirmed with GO in a median of approximately 6.2 months. No statistical method was used to set the sample size in advance, and the investigators knew which group each participant was assigned to. Most expanded thyroid clonotypes with frequency above 0.001 were also detected in blood, suggesting blood repertoires may reflect the thyroid immune response.

For repertoire sequencing, TCR beta CDR3 regions were amplified from RNA transcripts. A first-round RT-PCR used HTBI primers with the Qiagen OneStep RT-PCR kit, followed by a second-round multiplex PCR, size selection and purification. The libraries underwent paired-end sequencing with 100 bp reads on an Illumina HiSeq2000. The authors' pipeline ran thus. Reads were processed with SOAPnuke, discarding reads with adapters, uncalled bases, mean Phred below 15, or no exact constant-primer or identifier match. COPE v1.2.5 was used to merge high-quality paired reads. Each unique nucleotide sequence was defined as a clonotype, and clonotypes were aligned to IMGT TRB V, D and J references with MiTCR v1.1. Only V-J combinations with frequency above 0.0001 were analysed, covering about 99% of repertoires. For each V-J combination, a TCR clonal expansion and chaos score was defined as the ratio of F50 clonal expansion to chaos observed in the TCRdist matrix. Welch's t-statistics and random forest were used to reduce features to approximately 13 V-J combinations, which were fed into a naive Bayes classifier. The similarity between thyroid and blood repertoires was quantified using the Morisita-Horn index. TCRdb cleaned the public reads at Q25 with fastp, built clones with MiXCR and kept in-frame beta chains. Here each entry gathers all rows of one CDR3 protein and keeps the most common genes and DNA. TCRdb, not the authors, supplied the V and J calls. Counted in this sample were around 40,000 distinct CDR3 sequences; about 51% of them appeared once. Roughly a sixth of the sample belongs to the ten largest clones.

Patients with ophthalmopathy had moderately to severely active disease, with a Clinical Activity Score of 3 or more, a NOSPECS grade of 4 or more, and a disease duration of less than 3 months. Patients with other autoimmune diseases, uncontrolled infections, pregnancy or lactation were excluded from the study. Diagnosis was based on clinical symptoms, serum thyroxine, TRAb, thyroid ultrasound and orbital computed tomography. Ficoll-Paque density gradient centrifugation was used to isolate PBMCs from approximately 10 ml of fresh peripheral blood. Total RNA was extracted with Trizol reagent and quality-checked on an Agilent 2100 Bioanalyzer. V was cut back by 5 bases and J by 1 base, leaving a gap of 10 bases between them. The CDR3 sequence holds 14 residues, the cysteine and phenylalanine included. Of all the DNA, just the CDR3 is kept, 42 bases in frame from base 1. For CDR1 and CDR2, the germline V gene lists SGHTA and FQGNSA.

This TCR was sampled from an adult man with Graves' ophthalmopathy. The chain employs TRBV7-2 and TRBJ2-3; the D gene is possibly TRBD1 or TRBD2, with 6 bases matching each. Sample: peripheral blood. The DNA sequence reads TGTGCCAGCAGCGCGAGGGGGGGCACAGATACGCAGTATTTT. Its amino acids are CASSARGGTDTQYF. Where the CDR3 stops, the reference TRBV7-2 and TRBJ2-3 genes take over; the full variable domain is GAGVSQSPSNKVTEKGKDVELRCDPISGHTALYWYRQSLGQGLEFLIYFQGNSAPDKSGLPSDRFSAERTGGSVSTLTIQRTQQEDSAVYLCASSARGGTDTQYFGPGTRLTVL.